This T cell receptor beta chain originates from a study of blood T cell repertoires in COVID-19. Study at large: Sample material is recorded as cDNA or gDNA derived from T cells, B-cell-depleted T cells, or PBMCs.

The CDR3 spans 15 residues. Trimming left V 4 bases short and J 0 bases short, with 12 bases between. The germline V gene encodes CDR1 SGHNT and CDR2 YYREEE (reference sequence). The authors' processing: Amplification with reference gene primers provided the estimates of nucleated cell counts. Data came from immunoSEQ multiplex PCR; TCRdb stores just in-frame clones and leaves some out. V, J and clone size were drawn from that table, and D and trimming were deduced from the DNA. The sample records 140,000 or so clones, roughly 81% being singletons. All enrollees were roughly 18 to 89 years old and from about 24 US areas. Cohort placement rested on clinical history that participants reported themselves.

The TCR comes from a woman aged 45 to 65 with acute COVID-19. The chain joins TRBV5-4 to TRBJ2-3; D gene ambiguous. Sequencing was done on a sample of PBMCs or T cells enriched from blood (not recorded which). The CDR3 sequence is CASSPKFPSTDTQYF. The CDR3 DNA reads as TGTGCCAGCAGCCCTAAATTCCCTAGCACAGATACGCAGTATTTT. Drawing the rest from reference TRBV5-4 and TRBJ2-3, the complete variable domain is ETGVTQSPTHLIKTRGQQVTLRCSSQSGHNTVSWYQQALGQGPQFIFQYYREEENGRGNFPPRFSGLQFPNYSSELNVNALELDDSALYLCASSPKFPSTDTQYFGPGTRLTVL.